Each of the 32 T cell receptor beta chains below was sequenced from the same sample in a study of shared clonotypes between healthy human individuals. CD45RO-negative, CCR7-positively selected cells formed the naive CD8 fraction, excluding terminally differentiated effector memory CD45RA+ cells. Method: immunoSEQ multiplex PCR; TCRdb's copy keeps in-frame clones and lacks some. The sample records some 630,000 clones, about 95% being singletons. Sequences were obtained from naive CD8+ T cells sorted from blood. The origin of the receptors is a woman aged 25 to 45 in good health.

J is TRBJ2-3 and V is TRBV27, with D unclear. There are 14 residues in the CDR3. From germline, CDR1 is MNHEY and CDR2 SMNVEV (reference sequence). V shed 0 bases and J shed 3 bases, with 7 bases lying between them. The CDR3 DNA follows: TGTGCCAGCAGTTTATCGCCTAGAACAGATACGCAGTATTTT. Translated, it gives CASSLSPRTDTQYF.

V usage is TRBV27 and J usage is TRBJ2-1; the match to TRBD2 covers 8 bases. CDR3 length: 15 amino acids. CDR1 is MNHEY and CDR2 is SMNVEV in the germline V gene (reference sequence). With V trimmed by 3 bases and J by 8 bases, 9 bases remained unmatched. The CDR3 DNA sequence: TGTGCCAGCAGTTTTGCGGGGGGCTCGATCGATGAGCAGTTCTTC. Translated: CASSFAGGSIDEQFF.

V is TRBV4-1 and J is TRBJ2-7; 7 bases fit TRBD2. Germline-derived CDR1 and CDR2 are MGHRA and YSYEKL. The CDR3 runs to 16 residues. J gave up 3 bases and V 0 bases, and 8 bases lay outside the gene matches. In DNA form, the CDR3 reads TGCGCCAGCAGCCAAGAACAGGTAGCGGGCCACTACGAGCAGTACTTC. It codes for CASSQEQVAGHYEQYF.

The chain has TRBV28 and TRBJ2-1, with unresolved D. The V end lost 2 bases, the J end lost 2 bases, and 4 bases lay between the germline ends. Germline values: CDR1 MDHEN, CDR2 SYDVKM. The CDR3 loop spans 13 amino acids. CDR3 sequence reads: CASSLTAYNEQFF. In nucleotides, the CDR3 is TGTGCCAGCAGTTTAACTGCCTACAATGAGCAGTTCTTC.

The chain uses TRBV27 and TRBJ1-1; 7 bases align to TRBD1. Trimming removed 0 bases from V and 6 bases from J; junction bases left unmatched: 1. This CDR3 is 13 amino acids long. The germline CDR1 and CDR2 sequences are MNHEY and SMNVEV (reference sequence). In DNA, the CDR3 is TGTGCCAGCAGTTTATCGGGACAGCCTGAAGCTTTCTTT. Encoded protein: CASSLSGQPEAFF.

The chain recombines TRBV18 with TRBJ2-3; no clear D. This CDR3 region has 15 residues. V dropped 4 bases and J dropped 0 bases, with 11 bases sitting between them. Germline CDR1 is KGHSH and CDR2 is LQKENI. The CDR3 region has the DNA TGTGCCAGCTCACTCCCCGTCCGAAGCACAGATACGCAGTATTTT. This encodes CASSLPVRSTDTQYF.

The gene calls are TRBV15 and TRBJ1-5, with 7 positions matching TRBD1. Germline V CDR1 and CDR2: LNHNV, YYDKDF (reference sequence). The CDR3 has 18 amino acids. V was clipped by 0 bases and J by 5 bases; unmatched bases: 13. The chain's CDR3 is CATSREHPGTEGDQPQHF. The CDR3 DNA reads TGTGCCACCAGCAGAGAACATCCCGGGACAGAGGGTGATCAGCCCCAGCATTTT.

The gene calls are TRBV28 and TRBJ1-1; 8 bases map to TRBD1. The CDR3 extends over 16 amino acids. Germline CDR1 and CDR2: MDHEN and SYDVKM. Losses at the gene ends were 6 bases for V and 4 bases for J; bases not matched to a gene: 13. The CDR3 sequence is CASRTLQEQGATEAFF. CDR3 DNA sequence: TGTGCCAGCAGGACCCTACAGGAGCAGGGGGCCACTGAAGCTTTCTTT. The entire variable domain, with the rest obtained from reference TRBV28 and TRBJ1-1, is as follows: DVKVTQSSRYLVKRTGEKVFLECVQDMDHENMFWYRQDPGLGLRLIYFSYDVKMKEKGDIPEGYSVSREKKERFSLILESASTNQTSMYLCASRTLQEQGATEAFFGQGTRLTVV.

The chain recombines TRBV12-5 with TRBJ1-2; D is unclear. Germline V lookup: CDR1 LGHNT, CDR2 FRNRAP. CDR3 size: 13 residues. V dropped 2 bases and J dropped 7 bases, with 11 bases sitting between them. CDR3 residues: CASGLPEVGGYTF. The CDR3 nucleotides are TGTGCTAGTGGTTTGCCGGAGGTGGGTGGCTACACCTTC.

The chain links TRBV13 to TRBJ2-3; the D is unclear. Germline assignment: CDR1 PRHDT and CDR2 FYEKMQ (reference sequence). The CDR3 totals 14 residues. Trimming pared 5 bases from V and 2 bases from J, leaving 11 bases between. CDR3 in DNA: TGTGCCAGCAGCCACCGGTCCCACACAGATACGCAGTATTTT. Translated: CASSHRSHTDTQYF.

This chain joins TRBV27 and TRBJ2-7; TRBD1 matches 11 bases. V lost 5 bases and J lost 7; bases outside the gene matches: 10. The germline V gene encodes CDR1 MNHEY and CDR2 SMNVEV (reference sequence). This CDR3 spans 15 amino acids. CDR3 sequence (DNA): TGTGCCAGCAGTCCGGACAGGGGGCGGGGTGGGGAGCAGTACTTC. Protein: CASSPDRGRGGEQYF.

The chain joins TRBV11-2 to TRBJ2-3; D remains ambiguous. Deletions cut 5 bases from V and 4 bases from J, with 16 bases between. Germline V gives CDR1 SGHAT, CDR2 FQNNGV. The length of the CDR3 is 15 residues. Written as DNA, the CDR3 is TGTGCCAGCAGCCGAGCAGCGCGAGACTCAGATACGCAGTATTTT. It codes for CASSRAARDSDTQYF.

The chain has TRBV28 and TRBJ2-1; 7 nucleotides align to TRBD2. V shed 3 bases and J 5 bases; nucleotides not matched to a gene: 4. The germline gives CDR1 MDHEN, CDR2 SYDVKM. This CDR3 is 14 amino acids long. The CDR3 here is CASSLAGENNEQFF. CDR3 sequence (DNA): TGTGCCAGCAGTTTGGCGGGAGAAAACAATGAGCAGTTCTTC. Based on the CDR3 plus reference TRBV28 and TRBJ2-1, the full variable domain is DVKVTQSSRYLVKRTGEKVFLECVQDMDHENMFWYRQDPGLGLRLIYFSYDVKMKEKGDIPEGYSVSREKKERFSLILESASTNQTSMYLCASSLAGENNEQFFGPGTRLTVL.

The chain recombines TRBV28 with TRBJ1-1; TRBD1 is a possible D gene (6 bases). The germline V gene encodes CDR1 MDHEN and CDR2 SYDVKM. V lost 1 base, J lost 5 bases, and 11 bases lay in between. CDR3 length: 14 amino acids. The CDR3 protein is CASSLYREGTEAFF. DNA for the CDR3: TGTGCCAGCAGTTTATACAGGGAAGGAACTGAAGCTTTCTTT.

CDR3 coding DNA: TGTGCCAGCAGCGTAGCCGGGACATACACAGATACGCAGTATTTT. Its protein is CASSVAGTYTDTQYF. This chain links TRBV9 with TRBJ2-3; TRBD1 is a possible D gene (6 bases). V was clipped by 0 bases and J by 2 bases, with 10 bases between them. The CDR3 is 15 residues long. From germline, CDR1 is SGDLS and CDR2 YYNGEE.

V usage is TRBV15 and J usage is TRBJ2-4; D is unresolved. V was shortened by 1 base and J by 1 base, with 14 bases between the two germline ends. This CDR3 spans 17 amino acids. Germline loops: CDR1 LNHNV, CDR2 YYDKDF (reference sequence). Here the CDR3 DNA reads TGTGCCACCAGCAGAGTCAGAGAGCCTGTGGCCAAAAACATTCAGTACTTC. Translation: CATSRVREPVAKNIQYF. Full variable domain (remainder filled in from reference TRBV15 and TRBJ2-4): DAMVIQNPRYQVTQFGKPVTLSCSQTLNHNVMYWYQQKSSQAPKLLFHYYDKDFNNEADTPDNFQSRRPNTSFCFLDIRSPGLGDTAMYLCATSRVREPVAKNIQYFGAGTRLSVL.

The genes are TRBV5-4 and TRBJ1-2, with 7 nucleotides matching TRBD1. The V gene end was trimmed by 0 bases and the J gene end by 4 bases; junction bases not matched to a gene: 0. This CDR3 has 13 residues. The germline gives CDR1 SGHNT, CDR2 YYREEE (reference sequence). The CDR3 loop reads CASSLAGGYGYTF. Written as DNA, the CDR3 is TGTGCCAGCAGCTTGGCAGGGGGCTATGGCTACACCTTC.

This chain connects TRBV28 to TRBJ2-7; TRBD2 aligns across 8 bases. CDR3 size: 16 residues. Trimming cost V 5 bases and J 3 bases; bases outside gene matches: 12. The V gene's germline CDR1 is MDHEN and CDR2 SYDVKM. The chain's CDR3 is CASSPPYYSGNYEQYF. The DNA of the CDR3 is TGTGCCAGCAGTCCCCCCTACTATAGCGGGAACTACGAGCAGTACTTC.

V usage is TRBV28 and J usage is TRBJ1-3; 7 bases map to TRBD1. V shed 6 bases, J shed 1 base, and the junction held 6 bases outside the gene matches. The CDR3 contains 15 residues. Germline CDR1 and CDR2: MDHEN and SYDVKM. The CDR3 region is CASRRTGGSGNTIYF. Written as DNA, the CDR3 is TGTGCCAGCAGGCGGACAGGAGGGTCTGGAAACACCATATATTTT.

This clone was seen a single time. This sequence joins TRBV7-2 and TRBJ2-1, with 13 bases identical to TRBD2. Looked up from germline, CDR1 is SGHTA and CDR2 is FQGNSA. The trim removed 5 bases at V and 2 bases at J, leaving 6 bases unmatched. There are 17 residues in the CDR3. CDR3 loop: CASSPKLAGGTYNEQFF. DNA of the CDR3: TGTGCCAGCAGCCCAAAACTAGCGGGAGGGACCTACAATGAGCAGTTCTTC.

The V gene is TRBV7-8, the J gene TRBJ2-7; 14 bases match TRBD2. The germline gives CDR1 SGHVS, CDR2 FQNEAQ. The CDR3 is 16 amino acids. J gave up 3 bases and V 0 bases, and 1 base lay outside the gene matches. CDR3 sequence reads: CASSLAGLAGVYEQYF. As DNA, the CDR3 is TGTGCCAGCAGCTTAGCGGGACTAGCGGGAGTCTACGAGCAGTACTTC.

The chain employs TRBV7-2 and TRBJ2-1, with 10 bases aligning to TRBD2. J was trimmed by 3 bases and V by 3 bases; bases with no gene match: 11. Germline assignment: CDR1 SGHTA and CDR2 FQGNSA. CDR3 length: 18 residues. CDR3 amino acids: CASSLSSGSGSFYNEQFF. The CDR3 DNA reads as TGTGCCAGCAGCTTGTCTAGCGGGAGTGGGTCATTCTACAATGAGCAGTTCTTC.

The rearrangement links TRBV30 to TRBJ2-7; 7 bases agree with TRBD1. This CDR3 region has 14 residues. Germline CDR1 GTSNPN, CDR2 SVGIG (reference sequence). Unmatched junction bases numbered 12, after V lost 5 bases and J lost 5 bases. This chain's CDR3 is CAWDRTGAEDEQYF. The CDR3 nucleotides read TGTGCCTGGGACAGGACAGGAGCTGAGGACGAGCAGTACTTC.

The chain recombines TRBV19 with TRBJ2-7; 9 nucleotides agree with TRBD2. Germline assignment: CDR1 LNHDA and CDR2 SQIVND (reference sequence). The CDR3 extends over 14 amino acids. V was clipped by 1 base and J by 7 bases; unmatched bases: 5. The CDR3 nucleotides read TGTGCCAGTAGTATAGTAGCGGGGGCGGTTGAGCAGTACTTC. Translation gives CASSIVAGAVEQYF.

This chain's CDR3 is CASSLNGPYEQYF. The CDR3 DNA sequence: TGTGCCAGCAGCTTGAACGGCCCCTACGAGCAGTACTTC. This chain connects TRBV5-8 to TRBJ2-7, with D hard to call. Trimming took 1 base from V and 2 from J, leaving 7 bases between them. This CDR3 region has 13 residues. Germline values: CDR1 SGHTS, CDR2 YDEGEE.

This clone has only one observation. The J gene is TRBJ2-7, the V gene TRBV14; a weak D match, TRBD2 (6 bases). CDR1 SGHDN and CDR2 FVKESK come from the germline V gene. With 1 base removed from V and 3 bases from J, the gap between germline ends came to 7 bases. This CDR3 has 13 amino acids. The CDR3 loop is CASSQGGVYEQYF. DNA of the CDR3: TGTGCCAGCAGCCAAGGCGGGGTCTACGAGCAGTACTTC.

This clone was counted a single time. The chain joins TRBV7-8 to TRBJ2-7, with a possible D match to TRBD2 (6 bases). There are 14 residues in the CDR3. CDR1 is SGHVS, CDR2 FQNEAQ, per germline. The V end was cut by 3 bases, the J end by 4 bases, with 13 bases between. CDR3 sequence reads: CASSLWGEFYEQYF. CDR3 nucleotides: TGTGCCAGCAGCTTGTGGGGGGAGTTTTACGAGCAGTACTTC.

This sequence joins TRBV11-3 and TRBJ2-1; D is unclear. Germline CDR1 and CDR2: SGHNT and YENEEA. V was clipped by 1 base and J by 5 bases, with 12 bases between them. There are 15 residues in the CDR3. The chain's CDR3 is CASSLGAGEDNEQFF. CDR3 in DNA: TGTGCCAGCAGCTTAGGGGCTGGGGAAGACAATGAGCAGTTCTTC.

The gene calls are TRBV27 and TRBJ2-3; 11 nucleotides align to TRBD2. From germline, CDR1 is MNHEY and CDR2 SMNVEV (reference sequence). V shed 6 bases and J 4 bases; nucleotides not matched to a gene: 9. This CDR3 has 16 residues. The CDR3 bases are TGTGCCAGCAGCATCCTTCTAGCGGGAGGTCCAGATACGCAGTATTTT. It translates to CASSILLAGGPDTQYF.

V and J are TRBV11-2 and TRBJ2-7; TRBD2 matches at 9 bases. Germline V gene data show CDR1 as SGHAT and CDR2 as FQNNGV. The CDR3 is made up of 18 amino acids. V was pared by 2 bases and J by 2 bases, with 13 bases of the junction left unmatched. The CDR3 DNA follows: TGTGCCAGCAGCTTATCCCTCGTCGGGACTAGCTTGGCCTACGAGCAGTACTTC. This codes for CASSLSLVGTSLAYEQYF.

The chain uses TRBV29-1 and TRBJ2-7, with D tentatively TRBD1 (5 bases). CDR1 and CDR2 from the germline V gene are SQVTM and ANQGSEA. Trimming removed 7 bases from V and 5 bases from J, with 21 bases in between. This CDR3 is built from 14 residues. The CDR3 bases are TGCAGCGCCCGGTGGCAGGGAAAGAGTAACGAGCAGTACTTC. It translates to CSARWQGKSNEQYF.

The V gene is TRBV7-3, the J gene TRBJ2-7; 10 positions match TRBD2. J was trimmed by 6 bases and V by 5 bases; bases with no gene match: 10. CDR1 is SGHTA, CDR2 FQGTGA, per germline. The CDR3 contains 15 residues. CDR3 nucleotides: TGTGCCAGCAGCCCAGAGGGGCTAGCGGGAGCCGAGCAGTACTTC. It yields the protein CASSPEGLAGAEQYF.